These 10 T cell receptor beta chains were sequenced from one sample in a study of identical twins. TCRdb fed the 5' RACE reads into MiXCR, producing one record per CDR3 protein. In the table there are about 920,000 distinct CDR3 sequences, roughly 12% of which are singletons. The sample also formed part of further work on yellow fever vaccine responses in identical twins.

The sequencing input was PBMCs. These receptors all come from a woman aged 18-29 years in good health.

This clonotype was seen a handful of times. The J gene is TRBJ2-3, the V gene TRBV5-1; 16 bases map to TRBD2. Trimming cost V 2 bases and J 0 bases; bases outside gene matches: 6. CDR3 length equals 19 residues. Germline V gives CDR1 SGHRS, CDR2 YFSETQ. CDR3: CASSFTGLAGGMSTDTQYF. The CDR3 DNA reads as TGCGCCAGCAGCTTTACGGGACTAGCGGGGGGGATGAGCACAGATACGCAGTATTTT.

The chain uses TRBV5-6 and TRBJ2-3; TRBD1 aligns across 9 bases. The CDR3 runs 16 residues. Germline V CDR1 and CDR2: SGHDT, YYEEEE. Germline trimming cut 6 bases from V and 6 bases from J; bases unmatched to any gene: 14. CDR3: CASTPWPGQGRDTQYF. The CDR3 DNA reads as TGTGCCAGCACCCCATGGCCGGGACAGGGAAGGGATACGCAGTATTTT.

There are many counts of this clonotype. The J gene is TRBJ1-5, the V gene TRBV12-3 or TRBV12-4; 7 bases are shared with TRBD1. This CDR3 region has 15 residues. J lost 3 bases, V lost 2 bases, and 4 bases had no gene match. For the CDR3, the DNA is TGTGCCAGCAGTTTAAAGGGGGCGGACAATCAGCCCCAGCATTTT. Translating gives CASSLKGADNQPQHF.

This clonotype turned up a few times. This chain joins TRBV7-8 and TRBJ2-2, with 8 bases fitting TRBD2. Germline V gene lookup returns CDR1 SGHVS and CDR2 FQNEAQ. With 2 bases clipped from V and 5 bases from J, the junction kept 10 bases outside the gene matches. The CDR3 length is 17 residues. In DNA form, the CDR3 reads TGTGCCAGCAGCTTATATAGGCTAGCGGGTTCAACCGGGGAGCTGTTTTTT. Amino acids: CASSLYRLAGSTGELFF.

This clonotype was observed a few times. The rearrangement links TRBV28 to TRBJ2-7, with 9 positions matching TRBD1. V shed 1 base, J shed 5 bases, and the junction held 3 bases outside the gene matches. This CDR3 spans 14 amino acids. Per germline, CDR1 MDHEN and CDR2 SYDVKM. The CDR3 sequence: CASSLYRGQHEQYF. In nucleotides, the CDR3 is TGTGCCAGCAGTTTATACAGGGGGCAACACGAGCAGTACTTC.

This clonotype showed up just a few times. The V call is TRBV4-1, the J call TRBJ2-4; 7 bases align to TRBD1. The CDR3 loop spans 15 amino acids. V lost 1 base to trimming and J lost 7 bases; unmatched junction nucleotides: 7. CDR1 MGHRA and CDR2 YSYEKL come from the germline V gene. CDR3 protein: CASSQAWTGTNIQYF. CDR3 bases: TGCGCCAGCAGCCAAGCCTGGACAGGAACTAACATTCAGTACTTC.

The chain joins TRBV10-3 to TRBJ1-1, with 7 bases that match TRBD1. CDR1 is ENHRY and CDR2 is SYGVKD in the germline V gene. The V segment lost 7 bases and the J segment 0 bases; nucleotides outside the gene matches: 14. The CDR3 contains 17 residues. The CDR3 nucleotides are TGTGCCATCAAAGGGACGAGGATTACAGGGGTGAACACTGAAGCTTTCTTT. Amino acids: CAIKGTRITGVNTEAFF.

This clonotype has a handful of counts. This rearrangement joins TRBV15 to TRBJ2-5, with TRBD1 as a possible D gene (5 bases). This CDR3 region has 13 residues. With 3 bases removed from V and 5 bases from J, the gap between germline ends came to 10 bases. Germline V gene sequence: CDR1 LNHNV, CDR2 YYDKDF (reference sequence). CDR3 sequence: CATSSQGFETQYF. The CDR3 DNA follows: TGTGCCACCAGCAGCCAGGGATTCGAGACCCAGTACTTC.

This clonotype has ten or more counts. The chain uses TRBV5-6 and TRBJ1-1; maybe TRBD1 (5 bases). V was clipped by 9 bases and J by 5 bases, with 14 bases between them. The CDR3 sequence is 12 residues long. The germline CDR1 and CDR2 sequences are SGHDT and YYEEEE. CDR3 nucleotides: TGTGCCACCCGTAGGGGCAGGACTGAAGCTTTCTTT. Protein product: CATRRGRTEAFF.

The rearrangement links TRBV3-1 to TRBJ2-2; TRBD1 aligns across 7 bases. The ends lost 6 bases at V and 5 bases at J; junction bases unmatched: 9. Germline CDR1 and CDR2: LGHDT and YNNKEL (reference sequence). The CDR3 extends over 15 amino acids. The CDR3 nucleotides are TGTGCCAGCAGTTCCTTGAGGGGGCAGACCGGGGAGCTGTTTTTT. It specifies CASSSLRGQTGELFF.